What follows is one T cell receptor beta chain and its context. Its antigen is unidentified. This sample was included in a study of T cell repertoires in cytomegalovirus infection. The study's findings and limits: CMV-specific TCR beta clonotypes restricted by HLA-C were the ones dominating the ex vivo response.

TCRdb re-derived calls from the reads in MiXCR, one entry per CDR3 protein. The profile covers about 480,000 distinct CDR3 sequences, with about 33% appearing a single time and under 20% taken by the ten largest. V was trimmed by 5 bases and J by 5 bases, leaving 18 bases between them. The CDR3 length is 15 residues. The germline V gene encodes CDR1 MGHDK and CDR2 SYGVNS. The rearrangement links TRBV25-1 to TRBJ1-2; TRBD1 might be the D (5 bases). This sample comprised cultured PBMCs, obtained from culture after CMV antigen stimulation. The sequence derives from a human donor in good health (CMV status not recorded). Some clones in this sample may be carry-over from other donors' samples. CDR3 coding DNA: TGTGCCAGCAGTCCGGGGGGGGGTACCTATTATGGCTACACCTTC. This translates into CASSPGGGTYYGYTF.